These 2 T cell receptor beta chains were all obtained from the same sample, sequenced in a study of blood T cell repertoires in COVID-19. This table comes from immunoSEQ multiplex PCR, and its TCRdb copy is limited to in-frame clones, with some not included. The table includes approximately 200,000 clones, around 88% detected once. Sequenced sample: PBMCs or T cells enriched from blood (not recorded which). The receptors stem from a woman younger than 45 who had recovered from COVID-19.

This chain uses TRBV6-5 with TRBJ1-2; D unclear. The CDR3 is made up of 12 amino acids. Germline CDR1 is MNHEY and CDR2 is SVGAGI. Trimming removed 6 bases at V and 8 bases at J, with 13 bases between. The CDR3 DNA is TGTGCCAGCAGCTCTCTCCTACGGGGCTACACCTTC. Amino acids: CASSSLLRGYTF.

The chain carries TRBV28 and TRBJ2-1, with TRBD2 matching over 14 bases. This CDR3 comprises 19 residues. Germline CDR1 and CDR2: MDHEN and SYDVKM. J gave up 2 bases and V 3 bases, and 9 bases lay outside the gene matches. The CDR3 nucleotides read TGTGCCAGCAGTTTCGCTTTTGGACTAGCGGGAGGAACCTACAATGAGCAGTTCTTC. Translating it yields CASSFAFGLAGGTYNEQFF.